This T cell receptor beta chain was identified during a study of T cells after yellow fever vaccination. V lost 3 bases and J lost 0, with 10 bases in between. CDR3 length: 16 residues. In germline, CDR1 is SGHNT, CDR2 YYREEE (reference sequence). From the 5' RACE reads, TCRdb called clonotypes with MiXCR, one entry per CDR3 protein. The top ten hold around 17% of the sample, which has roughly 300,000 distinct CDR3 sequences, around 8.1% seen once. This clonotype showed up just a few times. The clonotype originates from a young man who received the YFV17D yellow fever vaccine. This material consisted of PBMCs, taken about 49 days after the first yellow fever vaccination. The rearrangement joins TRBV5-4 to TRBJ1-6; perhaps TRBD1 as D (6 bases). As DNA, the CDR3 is TGTGCCAGCAGCTCGGACAGAAGCTCCTATAATTCACCCCTCCACTTT. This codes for CASSSDRSSYNSPLHF.